This passage covers 25 T cell receptor beta chains from one sample sequenced in a study of blood T cell repertoires in COVID-19. Produced via immunoSEQ multiplex PCR; TCRdb's table is partial and in-frame only. Among 250,000 or so clones listed, over 70% were seen once. Material: peripheral blood. The receptor source for this set is an elderly woman with acute or convalescent COVID-19.

The sample holds a few counts of this clone. The rearrangement joins TRBV2 to TRBJ2-3; 10 nucleotides agree with TRBD2. Germline V CDR1 and CDR2: SNHLY, FYNNEI. V lost 7 bases to trimming and J lost 3 bases; unmatched junction nucleotides: 7. This CDR3 has 15 amino acids. DNA of the CDR3: TGTGCCAGCATAGGTTCGGGACTAGCGACAGATACGCAGTATTTT. Its protein is CASIGSGLATDTQYF.

V and J are TRBV7-6 and TRBJ2-1; D is ambiguous. The CDR3 contains 15 residues. With 2 bases removed from V and 0 bases from J, the gap between germline ends came to 8 bases. Per germline, CDR1 SGHVS and CDR2 FNYEAQ. The CDR3, as DNA: TGTGCCAGCAGCTTAAGAGGCCGCTCCTACAATGAGCAGTTCTTC. Its protein product is CASSLRGRSYNEQFF.

The chain links TRBV19 to TRBJ1-2; D is undetermined. Trimming left V 5 bases short and J 7 bases short, with 14 bases between. The CDR3 is 13 amino acids. Looked up from germline, CDR1 is LNHDA and CDR2 is SQIVND (reference sequence). CDR3 bases: TGTGCCAGTAGTTGGGAGCTATACACTGGCTACACCTTC. Translating it yields CASSWELYTGYTF.

The chain has TRBV6-2 or TRBV6-3 and TRBJ1-4; D gene ambiguous. Germline values: CDR1 MNHEY, CDR2 SVGEGT. CDR3 size: 14 residues. V lost 2 bases, J lost 5 bases, and 9 bases lay in between. The CDR3 DNA follows: TGTGCCAGCAGTTACGCCCTCAGGAATGAAAAACTGTTTTTT. This gives the protein CASSYALRNEKLFF.

This chain uses TRBV7-2 with TRBJ2-1; no reliable D call. Germline V CDR1 and CDR2: SGHTA, FQGNSA. The CDR3 runs to 11 residues. Trimming pared 5 bases from V and 8 bases from J, leaving 7 bases between. This CDR3 is CASSRRYEQFF. CDR3 sequence (DNA): TGTGCCAGCAGCCGCCGGTATGAGCAGTTCTTC.

This chain links TRBV2 with TRBJ2-5; the match to TRBD1 covers 7 bases. Germline CDR1 SNHLY, CDR2 FYNNEI. CDR3 length: 14 residues. V lost 3 bases and J lost 2; bases outside the gene matches: 3. Here the CDR3 DNA reads TGTGCCAGCAGTGATCCGGGACAGCAAGAGACCCAGTACTTC. Amino acid sequence: CASSDPGQQETQYF.

The chain combines TRBV10-3 with TRBJ1-5; a possible D gene is TRBD1 (5 bases). The CDR3 spans 13 residues. CDR1 is ENHRY and CDR2 is SYGVKD in the germline V gene. V was clipped by 1 base and J by 6 bases, with 7 bases between them. The CDR3 loop is CAISELGGQPQHF. The CDR3 region has the DNA TGTGCCATCAGTGAGTTGGGGGGTCAGCCCCAGCATTTT.

The V call is TRBV6-1, the J call TRBJ1-6, with D unresolved. The CDR3 runs to 15 residues. Deletions cut 2 bases from V and 3 bases from J, with 8 bases between. Per germline, CDR1 MNHNS and CDR2 SASEGT. CDR3 bases: TGTGCCAGCAGTGAAAGAGATTACTATAATTCACCCCTCCACTTT. Protein sequence: CASSERDYYNSPLHF.

The CDR3 protein is CSVEEGGTSGSGEQFF. The CDR3 DNA reads as TGCAGCGTTGAAGAAGGGGGGACTAGCGGGAGTGGTGAGCAGTTCTTC. This chain links TRBV29-1 with TRBJ2-1; 14 bases align to TRBD2. The V segment lost 0 bases and the J segment 9 bases; nucleotides outside the gene matches: 7. Looked up from germline, CDR1 is SQVTM and CDR2 is ANQGSEA. The CDR3 is 16 amino acids.

This rearrangement joins TRBV5-1 to TRBJ2-2, with TRBD1 matching 9 bases. The V and J ends lost 3 bases and 7 bases, in that order; junction bases with no gene match: 10. Germline-derived CDR1 and CDR2 are SGHRS and YFSETQ. CDR3 length equals 16 residues. CDR3: CASSYYRGRSSGELFF. As DNA, the CDR3 is TGCGCCAGCAGCTACTACAGGGGGCGGAGTAGCGGGGAGCTGTTTTTT. Combining the CDR3 with reference TRBV5-1 and TRBJ2-2 gives the whole variable domain KAGVTQTPRYLIKTRGQQVTLSCSPISGHRSVSWYQQTPGQGLQFLFEYFSETQRNKGNFPGRFSGRQFSNSRSEMNVSTLELGDSALYLCASSYYRGRSSGELFFGEGSRLTVL.

This clone was seen a handful of times. The gene calls are TRBV30 and TRBJ2-5; the D is unclear. The CDR3 is 15 residues long. Trimming pared 1 base from V and 3 bases from J, leaving 15 bases between. Germline-derived CDR1 and CDR2 are GTSNPN and SVGIG (reference sequence). Here the CDR3 reads CAWSDQIGSKETQYF. The CDR3 DNA is TGTGCCTGGAGTGATCAGATTGGCAGTAAAGAGACCCAGTACTTC.

Only one count was recorded for this clone. This sequence joins TRBV7-3 and TRBJ2-1; possible D gene TRBD2, 6 bases. The CDR3 has 16 amino acids. Trimming pared 1 base from V and 0 bases from J, leaving 10 bases between. Germline V gene sequence: CDR1 SGHTA, CDR2 FQGTGA. CDR3 sequence: CASSLIGGVSYNEQFF. The CDR3 coding sequence is TGTGCCAGCAGCTTAATTGGCGGGGTCTCCTACAATGAGCAGTTCTTC.

In this sample, this clone turned up many times. The chain recombines TRBV29-1 with TRBJ1-1, with D possibly TRBD1 on 5 matching bases. V was shortened by 4 bases and J by 11 bases, with 14 bases between the two germline ends. This CDR3 has 11 amino acids. In germline, CDR1 is SQVTM, CDR2 ANQGSEA. The CDR3 coding sequence is TGCAGCGTTGGCCAGGGAAAGAGGGCTTTCTTT. This sequence encodes CSVGQGKRAFF.

As DNA, the CDR3 is TGTGCCAGCAGTCCCCAGACTAGCGGGAGGGCTAGCTCCTACGAGCAGTACTTC. Amino acids: CASSPQTSGRASSYEQYF. The V and J genes are TRBV6-6 and TRBJ2-7, with TRBD2 matching over 14 bases. The CDR3 spans 18 residues. Germline loops: CDR1 MNHNY, CDR2 SVGAGI (reference sequence). The V gene end was trimmed by 5 bases and the J gene end by 0 bases; junction bases not matched to a gene: 9.

This chain joins TRBV3-1 (or the pseudogene TRBV3-2) and TRBJ2-6, with 8 bases that match TRBD2. Trimming removed 1 base from V and 3 bases from J; junction bases left unmatched: 2. Germline CDR1 reads LGHDT; CDR2 reads YNNKEL (reference sequence). The CDR3 extends over 16 amino acids. The CDR3 nucleotides are TGTGCCAGCAGCCAAGGCGGGGGGCGTGGGGCCAACGTCCTGACTTTC. This gives the protein CASSQGGGRGANVLTF.

The chain employs TRBV2 and TRBJ2-7; possible D gene TRBD1, 6 bases. Trimming took 7 bases from V and 0 from J, leaving 10 bases between them. Germline CDR1 reads SNHLY; CDR2 reads FYNNEI. CDR3 length: 13 residues. The CDR3 nucleotides are TGTGCCAGCACTACAGGGTACTCCTACGAGCAGTACTTC. This codes for CASTTGYSYEQYF.

This chain connects TRBV5-1 to TRBJ2-7, with 7 nucleotides matching TRBD1. The CDR3 runs to 16 residues. The ends lost 0 bases at V and 6 bases at J; junction bases unmatched: 12. From germline, CDR1 is SGHRS and CDR2 YFSETQ. As DNA, the CDR3 is TGCGCCAGCAGCTTGGGGGACAGTAGGTCTAATCTCGAGCAGTACTTC. Its protein product is CASSLGDSRSNLEQYF. The complete variable domain, with remaining parts taken from reference TRBV5-1 and TRBJ2-7, reads KAGVTQTPRYLIKTRGQQVTLSCSPISGHRSVSWYQQTPGQGLQFLFEYFSETQRNKGNFPGRFSGRQFSNSRSEMNVSTLELGDSALYLCASSLGDSRSNLEQYFGPGTRLTVT.

The chain links TRBV7-9 to TRBJ2-2, with unresolved D. With 3 bases removed from V and 0 bases from J, the gap between germline ends came to 8 bases. This CDR3 comprises 15 residues. Germline assignment: CDR1 SEHNR and CDR2 FQNEAQ (reference sequence). For the CDR3, the DNA is TGTGCCAGCAGCTTCTCTACCTCGAACACCGGGGAGCTGTTTTTT. Protein: CASSFSTSNTGELFF.

The chain employs TRBV18 and TRBJ1-5; maybe TRBD1 (6 bases). Germline loops: CDR1 KGHSH, CDR2 LQKENI. The CDR3 length is 13 residues. The V and J ends lost 6 bases and 3 bases respectively, with 9 bases between them. CDR3 protein: CASSTGTNQPQHF. The CDR3 nucleotides read TGTGCCAGCTCTACAGGGACCAATCAGCCCCAGCATTTT.

The chain links TRBV5-6 to TRBJ2-3, with D perhaps matching TRBD1 (5 bases). Trimming stripped 4 bases from V and 6 bases from J, with 12 bases between. Germline CDR1 SGHDT, CDR2 YYEEEE. The CDR3 is 13 amino acids. CDR3 DNA sequence: TGTGCCAGCAGCACCGGACACACTGATACGCAGTATTTT. Its protein is CASSTGHTDTQYF.

The gene calls are TRBV10-3 and TRBJ2-1, with TRBD1 as a possible D gene (6 bases). The CDR3 totals 14 residues. Germline-derived CDR1 and CDR2 are ENHRY and SYGVKD. Trimming stripped 6 bases from V and 6 bases from J, with 15 bases between. The CDR3 coding sequence is TGTGCCATCAGAAATACGGGACAAAGCAATGAGCAGTTCTTC. Protein: CAIRNTGQSNEQFF.

The chain employs TRBV19 and TRBJ1-2; TRBD1 matches 8 bases. The CDR3 has 17 residues. V was clipped by 6 bases and J by 2 bases; unmatched bases: 14. Per the germline V gene, CDR1 is LNHDA and CDR2 is SQIVND (reference sequence). CDR3 in DNA: TGTGCCAGTAGCCCGGGACAGGAGGTGAAAGCAAACTATGGCTACACCTTC. Translated: CASSPGQEVKANYGYTF.

This chain uses TRBV25-1 with TRBJ2-2; 7 bases map to TRBD1. This CDR3 comprises 14 residues. After removal of 7 bases from V and 1 base from J, the junction contained 3 bases not matched to a gene. Germline loops: CDR1 MGHDK, CDR2 SYGVNS. In DNA form, the CDR3 reads TGTGCCAGCAAGGGGACAGAGAACACCGGGGAGCTGTTTTTT. Protein sequence: CASKGTENTGELFF.

This chain links TRBV20-1 with TRBJ2-5; 9 bases match TRBD2. The V gene end was trimmed by 3 bases and the J gene end by 5 bases; junction bases not matched to a gene: 7. Germline V lookup: CDR1 DFQATT, CDR2 SNEGSKA (reference sequence). This CDR3 is built from 14 residues. This CDR3 reads CSASLAGALETQYF. For the CDR3, the DNA is TGCAGTGCTAGTTTAGCGGGGGCCCTGGAGACCCAGTACTTC.

This chain uses TRBV6-6 with TRBJ2-3; 7 nucleotides line up with TRBD1. Germline assignment: CDR1 MNHNY and CDR2 SVGAGI (reference sequence). V trimming: 6 bases; J trimming: 2 bases; junction bases outside the gene matches: 8. CDR3 length: 15 residues. The CDR3 DNA follows: TGTGCCAGCAGGACCGGACAGGTTTTCACAGATACGCAGTATTTT. This translates into CASRTGQVFTDTQYF.